A single sample gave rise to the 2 T cell receptor beta chains below, sequenced in a study of T cell changes during pregnancy in multiple sclerosis. The assay was immunoSEQ multiplex PCR, and TCRdb's table has in-frame clones only and misses some. The repertoire holds more than 70,000 clones, 91% seen once, with over 1.5% in the top ten. The sequencing used peripheral blood, collected after pregnancy. The receptor source for this set is a female donor in good health, enrolled as a control in a pregnancy study.

This chain joins TRBV14 and TRBJ1-4; a weak D match, TRBD1 (5 bases). CDR1 is SGHDN and CDR2 is FVKESK in the germline V gene. This CDR3 is built from 16 residues. Deletions cut 0 bases from V and 8 bases from J, with 16 bases between. Here the CDR3 DNA reads TGTGCCAGCAGCCAAGATCACGGGGGTTGGAACGAAAAACTGTTTTTT. It is translated as CASSQDHGGWNEKLFF. Filled out from reference TRBV14 and TRBJ1-4, the complete variable domain reads EAGVTQFPSHSVIEKGQTVTLRCDPISGHDNLYWYRRVMGKEIKFLLHFVKESKQDESGMPNNRFLAERTGGTYSTLKVQPAELEDSGVYFCASSQDHGGWNEKLFFGSGTQLSVL.

V usage is TRBV7-6 and J usage is TRBJ1-3; D may be TRBD1 (6 bases). V gave up 5 bases and J gave up 0 bases, with 17 bases separating them. The germline CDR1 and CDR2 sequences are SGHVS and FNYEAQ. This CDR3 has 17 amino acids. CDR3: CASSQRGGSTSGNTIYF. The CDR3 DNA is TGTGCCAGCAGCCAACGGGGGGGCAGTACCTCTGGAAACACCATATATTTT.